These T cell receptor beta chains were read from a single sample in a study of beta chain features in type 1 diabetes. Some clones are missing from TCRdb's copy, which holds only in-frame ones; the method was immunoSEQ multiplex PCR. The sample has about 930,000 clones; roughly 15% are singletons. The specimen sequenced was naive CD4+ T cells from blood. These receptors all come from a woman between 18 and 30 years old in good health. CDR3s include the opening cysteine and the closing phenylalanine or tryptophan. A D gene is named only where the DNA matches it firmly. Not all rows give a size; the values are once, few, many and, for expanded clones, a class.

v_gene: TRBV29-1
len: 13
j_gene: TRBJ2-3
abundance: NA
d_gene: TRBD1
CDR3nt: TGCAGCGTCCGAGGGGGCTGGGCAGATACGCAGTATTTT
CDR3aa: CSVRGGWADTQYF

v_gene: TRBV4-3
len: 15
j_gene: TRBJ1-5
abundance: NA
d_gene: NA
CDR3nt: TGCGCCAGCAGCCAAGATGGAGGGGGCAATCAGCCCCAGCATTTT
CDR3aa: CASSQDGGGNQPQHF

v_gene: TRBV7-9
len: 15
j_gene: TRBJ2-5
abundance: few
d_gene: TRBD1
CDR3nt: TGTGCCAGCAGCTTAGCGGGACAGGGAAGAGAGACCCAGTACTTC
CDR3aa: CASSLAGQGRETQYF

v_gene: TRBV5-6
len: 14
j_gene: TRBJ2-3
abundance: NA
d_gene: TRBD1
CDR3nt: TGTGCCAGCGGACAGGGGGCGTTGCTGGATACGCAGTATTTT
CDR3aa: CASGQGALLDTQYF

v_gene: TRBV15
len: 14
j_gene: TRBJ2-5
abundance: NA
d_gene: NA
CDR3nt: TGTGCCACCAGCAGAGTGCCCGGGGGAGAGACCCAGTACTTC
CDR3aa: CATSRVPGGETQYF

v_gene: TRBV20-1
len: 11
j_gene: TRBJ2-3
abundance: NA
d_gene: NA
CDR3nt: TGCAGTGCTAACTCCGCCGATACGCAGTATTTT
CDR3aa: CSANSADTQYF

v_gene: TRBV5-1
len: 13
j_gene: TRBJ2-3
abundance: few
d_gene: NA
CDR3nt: TGCGCCAGCGGCAAACAGGGAGCCGATACGCAGTATTTT
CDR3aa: CASGKQGADTQYF

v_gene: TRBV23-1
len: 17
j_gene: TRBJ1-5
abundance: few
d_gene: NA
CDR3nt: TGCGCCAGCAGTCCCCCGAGGGCGGAGAATAGCAATCAGCCCCAGCATTTT
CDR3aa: CASSPPRAENSNQPQHF

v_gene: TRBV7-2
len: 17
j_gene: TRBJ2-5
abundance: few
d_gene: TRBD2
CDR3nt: TGTGCCAGCAGCTTAGGGGGGACTAGCGGGAAACAAGAGACCCAGTACTTC
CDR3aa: CASSLGGTSGKQETQYF

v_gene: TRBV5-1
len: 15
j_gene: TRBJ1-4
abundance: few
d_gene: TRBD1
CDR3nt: TGCGCCAGCAGCTTGTTGGGACAGGCAAATGAAAAACTGTTTTTT
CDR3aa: CASSLLGQANEKLFF

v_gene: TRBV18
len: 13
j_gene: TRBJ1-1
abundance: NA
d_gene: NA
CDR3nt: TGTGCCAGCTCACCAGGCGGGGACACTGAAGCTTTCTTT
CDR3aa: CASSPGGDTEAFF

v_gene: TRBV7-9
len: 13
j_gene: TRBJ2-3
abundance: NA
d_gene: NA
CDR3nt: TGTGCCAGCAGGCGTTCGGCTTCAGATACGCAGTATTTT
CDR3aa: CASRRSASDTQYF

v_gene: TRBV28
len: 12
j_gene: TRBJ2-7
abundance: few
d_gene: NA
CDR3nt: TGTGCCAGCAGTCGCCCCATGTACGAGCAGTACTTC
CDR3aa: CASSRPMYEQYF

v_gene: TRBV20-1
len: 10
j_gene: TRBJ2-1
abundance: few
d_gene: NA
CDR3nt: TGCAGTGCTAGGCTGAATGAGCAGTTCTTC
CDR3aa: CSARLNEQFF

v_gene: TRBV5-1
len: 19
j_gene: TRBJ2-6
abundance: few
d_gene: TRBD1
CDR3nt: TGCGCCAGCAGCACCACAAGGACAGGACAGAGCTCTGGGGCCAACGTCCTGACTTTC
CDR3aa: CASSTTRTGQSSGANVLTF

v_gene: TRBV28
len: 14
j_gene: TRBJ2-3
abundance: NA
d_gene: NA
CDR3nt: TGTGCCAGCAGTCCAGGCAGGGTCCCAGATACGCAGTATTTT
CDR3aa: CASSPGRVPDTQYF

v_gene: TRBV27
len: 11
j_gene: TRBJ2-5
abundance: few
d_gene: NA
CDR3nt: TGTGCCAGCAGGACCGAGGAGACCCAGTACTTC
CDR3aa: CASRTEETQYF

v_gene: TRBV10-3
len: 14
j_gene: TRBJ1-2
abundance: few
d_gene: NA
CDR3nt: TGTGCCATCAGCCAGACAGGAGCTAACTATGGCTACACCTTC
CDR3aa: CAISQTGANYGYTF

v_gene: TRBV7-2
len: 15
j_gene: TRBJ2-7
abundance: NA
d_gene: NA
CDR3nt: TGTGCCAGCAGCCCGTCGCGCCAAGTCCCCTACGAGCAGTACTTC
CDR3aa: CASSPSRQVPYEQYF

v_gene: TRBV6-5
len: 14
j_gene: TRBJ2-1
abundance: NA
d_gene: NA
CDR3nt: TGTGCCAGCAGTTACATTCGGGAGAGGAATGAGCAGTTCTTC
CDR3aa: CASSYIRERNEQFF

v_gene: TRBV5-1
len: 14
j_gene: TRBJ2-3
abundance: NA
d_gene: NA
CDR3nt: TGCGCCAGCAGCTTGGACAGGTTCACAGATACGCAGTATTTT
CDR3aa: CASSLDRFTDTQYF

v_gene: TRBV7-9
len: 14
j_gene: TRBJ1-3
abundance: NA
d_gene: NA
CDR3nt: TGTGCCAGCAGCCCCGACAGAATTGGAAACACCATATATTTT
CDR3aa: CASSPDRIGNTIYF

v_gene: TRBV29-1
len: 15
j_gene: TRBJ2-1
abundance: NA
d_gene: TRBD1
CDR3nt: TGCAGCGTGACAAACGGGACAGGGCCTTACAATGAGCAGTTCTTC
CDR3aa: CSVTNGTGPYNEQFF

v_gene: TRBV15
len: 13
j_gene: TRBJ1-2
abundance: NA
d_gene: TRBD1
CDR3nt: TGTGCCACCAGCAGAGGGACAGGGGATGGCTACACCTTC
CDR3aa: CATSRGTGDGYTF

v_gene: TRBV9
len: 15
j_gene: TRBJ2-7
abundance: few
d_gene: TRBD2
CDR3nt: TGTGCCAGCAGCCCTGGACTAGCGGGAGGTTACGAGCAGTACTTC
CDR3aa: CASSPGLAGGYEQYF

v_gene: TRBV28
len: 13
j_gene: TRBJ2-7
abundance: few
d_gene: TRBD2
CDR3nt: TGTGCCAGCAGTTTGGGAGGGACCTACGAGCAGTACTTC
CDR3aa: CASSLGGTYEQYF

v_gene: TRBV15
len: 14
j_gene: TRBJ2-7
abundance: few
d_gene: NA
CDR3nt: TGTGCCACCAGCAGAGATTCGGGGCCCTACGAGCAGTACTTC
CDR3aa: CATSRDSGPYEQYF

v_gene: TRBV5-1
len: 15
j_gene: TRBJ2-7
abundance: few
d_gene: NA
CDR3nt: TGCGCCAGCAGCTTGGGGGGCGCAAGCTCCTACGAGCAGTACTTC
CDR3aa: CASSLGGASSYEQYF